This T cell receptor (beta chain) is drawn from a study of CD8+ T cells in alopecia areata. The overall study: Patients in the study were on tofacitinib for 6 to 18 months, then off it for 6 months.

Extracted RNA was reverse transcribed, and the resulting cDNA served as sequencing template. TCRdb keeps only in-frame clones here, not all; method: immunoSEQ multiplex PCR. The sample lists about 140,000 clones, roughly 86% seen once, with around 14% in the top ten. CDR1 and CDR2 (germline): SGHTA, FQGNSA. Trimming left V 3 bases short and J 0 bases short, with 12 bases between. The CDR3 is 16 residues long. Sample treatment: oral pan-JAK inhibitor, 5-10 mg twice daily. V usage is TRBV7-2 and J usage is TRBJ2-1, with D uncertain. This TCR came from a human donor with alopecia areata. Sample: CD8+ T cells sorted from blood, taken at week 4, from a patient treated with tofacitinib. CDR3 protein: CASSFYFSSSYNEQFF. CDR3 in DNA: TGTGCCAGCAGCTTTTATTTTTCGAGCTCCTACAATGAGCAGTTCTTC.